This T cell receptor (beta chain) came from a study of technical replicates of blood from several donors. Between the trimmed V and J ends, which lost 7 bases and 1 base, there was a span of 7 bases. Germline V CDR1 and CDR2: SNHLY, FYNNEI. The CDR3 is 12 residues long. TCRdb's table, derived via immunoSEQ multiplex PCR, lists solely in-frame clones and lacks some. The repertoire consists of 60,000 to 75,000 clones, with 95% to 97% occurring once and the leading ten covering around 0.29%. The sequence was obtained from a human donor in good health. Sequencing was carried out using T cells isolated from PBMCs. V and J are TRBV2 and TRBJ1-1; D uncertain. Here the CDR3 DNA reads TGTGCCAGCAAGAGGTGGAACACTGAAGCTTTCTTT. The encoded protein is CASKRWNTEAFF. Complete variable domain (other parts from reference TRBV2 and TRBJ1-1): EPEVTQTPSHQVTQMGQEVILRCVPISNHLYFYWYRQILGQKVEFLVSFYNNEISEKSEIFDDQFSVERPDGSNFTLKIRSTKLEDSAMYFCASKRWNTEAFFGQGTRLTVV.